This TCR beta chain was profiled in a study of shared clonotypes between healthy human individuals. About the research overall: Plates per donor: three CD4 naive, three CD4 memory, two CD8 naive, one CD8 memory. General study points: Donors were few, which limited the genetic and exposure-history diversity represented. The sharing of 4% to 5.5% of naive CD4 clonotypes was seen across a handful of donors.

Roughly 200 ng DNA, 25,000 to 30,000 T cell genomes, went into each sorted-subset replicate PCR. Clones were sequenced by immunoSEQ multiplex PCR, and TCRdb holds only the in-frame ones, with some missing. The profile shows some 690,000 clones, 90% of them singletons. CDR1 is MRHNA and CDR2 is SNTAGT in the germline V gene. This CDR3 contains 15 residues. With V trimmed by 2 bases and J by 4 bases, 5 bases remained unmatched. There are a few counts of this clone. The antigen is unknown. Material: memory CD8+ T cells from PBMCs. Subset given: CD45RO+ cells pooled with CCR7-negative TemRA cells. The chain links TRBV6-4 to TRBJ2-1, with 7 bases fitting TRBD2. The receptor was isolated from a young man in good health. Some clones in this sample may be carry-over from other donors' samples. The CDR3 DNA reads as TGTGCCAGCAGTGACGGGTCTAGCGGATACAATGAGCAGTTCTTC. This codes for CASSDGSSGYNEQFF.